A selection of T cell receptor beta chains follows, all from one sample in a study of tissue T cells after allogeneic stem cell transplantation. Libraries were prepared by immunoSEQ multiplex PCR; TCRdb keeps only in-frame clonotypes and omits some of them. The sample lists around 450 clones; around 81% were seen once. The sample consisted of skin, taken at autopsy. These receptors were obtained from a female patient between 18 and 49 years old with steroid-refractory graft-versus-host disease after an allogeneic stem cell transplant. Some T cells may be supplied by the graft donor. Each CDR3 is given with its conserved first and last residue. Fields, in order: J gene, CDR3 length, V gene, CDR3 protein.

TRBJ2-7 11 TRBV4-1 CASSASGGQYF
TRBJ2-4 14 TRBV11-2 CASSTGGLANIQYF
TRBJ2-7 15 TRBV5-8 CASNPFWDTAYEQYF
TRBJ1-2 16 TRBV7-9 CASRAGVAAQGYGYTF
TRBJ2-1 15 TRBV29-1 CSVEVGGTPYNEQFF
TRBJ1-2 18 TRBV19 CASSSGLFGRLDDYGYTF
TRBJ2-5 13 TRBV7-8 CASSSRYQETQYF
TRBJ1-5 20 TRBV4-1 CASSQDGTGEIGEGNQPQHF
TRBJ2-1 13 TRBV5-6 CASSPEGSIEQFF
TRBJ2-5 16 TRBV5-4 CASTLGGGQGQETQYF
TRBJ2-1 13 TRBV19 CASSPRTYNEQFF
TRBJ1-2 14 TRBV5-4 CASSLLLGQLGYTF
TRBJ2-3 14 TRBV27 CASSLWTGADTQYF
TRBJ2-1 15 TRBV24-1 CATNGPPQSSNEQFF
TRBJ2-1 13 TRBV27 CASSLREGNEQFF
TRBJ1-5 14 TRBV6-5 CASSYTSINQPQHF
TRBJ2-1 15 TRBV4-1 CASSQKGLPANEQFF
TRBJ2-2 14 TRBV5-1 CASTNRLYTGELFF
TRBJ1-1 14 TRBV7-9 CASSGTRTNTEAFF
TRBJ2-1 13 TRBV5-1 CASSSGTLGEQFF
TRBJ1-5 15 TRBV6-2/TRBV6-3 CASSYRGWGGQPQHF
TRBJ2-3 17 TRBV6-1 CASSDRLAGARGDTQYF
TRBJ1-5 13 TRBV7-3 CASSRDGNQPQHF
TRBJ2-5 14 TRBV5-8 CASSLWQGAKTQYF
TRBJ2-3 14 TRBV6-4 CASSDSGTTDTQYF
TRBJ1-1 14 TRBV9 CASSVTSRGTEAFF
TRBJ2-3 14 TRBV5-1 CASSLQQSWDTQYF
TRBJ2-7 14 TRBV4-1 CASSPRDLAYEQYF
TRBJ1-5 13 TRBV28 CASRNQGYQPQHF
TRBJ1-1 16 TRBV2 CASSSPGHSMNTEAFF
TRBJ2-1 12 TRBV28 CASQVRLHEQFF
TRBJ2-2 15 TRBV7-3 CASSWGRDNTGELFF
TRBJ1-2 14 TRBV7-9 CASIRDGGYYGYTF
TRBJ2-1 20 TRBV19 CASKIRGTPHTRSSYNEQFF
TRBJ2-1 19 TRBV4-1 CASSQSGISGRPAYNEQFF
TRBJ1-2 14 TRBV5-1 CASSLAGIGYGYTF
TRBJ2-5 16 TRBV4-2 CASSQDGAGGPETQYF
TRBJ2-5 14 TRBV5-1 CASSLTQGKETQYF
TRBJ2-1 16 TRBV7-6 CASSFPGAGLYNEQFF